Below are 14 T cell receptor beta chains sequenced from a single sample in a study of T cell responses to AZD1222 COVID-19 vaccine. Clones were sequenced by immunoSEQ multiplex PCR, and TCRdb holds only the in-frame ones, with some missing. The repertoire includes 120,000 to 150,000 clones, 90% to 95% of them detected once, and 4.5% to 6.5% sits in the top ten. The sample in question was peripheral blood, obtained on day 0 of AZD1222 vaccination. These receptors all stem from an adult in good health.

The chain carries TRBV28 and TRBJ2-3, with 7 bases lining up with TRBD1. The CDR3 consists of 16 residues. Germline V gene lookup returns CDR1 MDHEN and CDR2 SYDVKM. Trimming removed 6 bases from V and 6 bases from J; junction bases left unmatched: 15. CDR3 region: CASRPPRGTERDTQYF. The CDR3 region has the DNA TGTGCCAGCAGACCCCCCCGAGGGACAGAAAGGGATACGCAGTATTTT.

This rearrangement joins TRBV4-3 to TRBJ1-1; D gene ambiguous. Per germline, CDR1 LGHNA and CDR2 YSLEER. The CDR3 extends over 15 amino acids. V gave up 0 bases and J gave up 4 bases, with 12 bases separating them. Here the CDR3 DNA reads TGCGCCAGCAGCCAAGATACTATAGGGAGCACTGAAGCTTTCTTT. Translated: CASSQDTIGSTEAFF.

The rearrangement uses TRBV4-3 and TRBJ1-1; 8 bases line up with TRBD1. CDR3 length: 14 residues. CDR1 LGHNA and CDR2 YSLEER come from the germline V gene. J lost 11 bases, V lost 4 bases, and 12 bases had no gene match. CDR3 sequence: CASSPKGRQGMAFF. CDR3 nucleotides: TGCGCCAGCAGCCCCAAGGGCCGACAGGGGATGGCTTTCTTT.

The V and J genes are TRBV28 and TRBJ2-3; TRBD2 agrees at 7 bases. Per the germline V gene, CDR1 is MDHEN and CDR2 is SYDVKM. With V trimmed by 5 bases and J by 6 bases, 11 bases remained unmatched. The CDR3 is 15 residues long. CDR3 residues: CASSLQRETRDTQYF. The CDR3 nucleotides are TGTGCCAGCAGTCTCCAGCGGGAAACGCGGGATACGCAGTATTTT.

The J gene is TRBJ2-1, the V gene TRBV9; D may be TRBD1 or TRBD2 (5 bases each). Trimming took 0 bases from V and 8 from J, leaving 12 bases between them. In germline, CDR1 is SGDLS, CDR2 YYNGEE. The CDR3 is 14 amino acids. CDR3: CASSVGRGRHEQFF. The CDR3 DNA reads as TGTGCCAGCAGCGTAGGACGGGGCCGACATGAGCAGTTCTTC.

The rearrangement joins TRBV6-5 to TRBJ1-5, with D possibly matching TRBD1 (5 bases). This CDR3 spans 14 amino acids. Between the trimmed V and J ends, which lost 2 bases and 7 bases, there was a span of 12 bases. The V gene's germline CDR1 is MNHEY and CDR2 SVGAGI. The CDR3 nucleotides are TGTGCCAGCAGTTACAGTAGGGGTGTACAGCCCCAGCATTTT. This gives the protein CASSYSRGVQPQHF.

V is TRBV6-1 and J is TRBJ2-7; perhaps TRBD1 as D (6 bases). Germline CDR1 and CDR2: MNHNS and SASEGT. With 1 base removed from V and 3 bases from J, the gap between germline ends came to 25 bases. The CDR3 contains 19 residues. CDR3 protein: CASSEGRGLFTRGNYEQYF. CDR3 in DNA: TGTGCCAGCAGTGAAGGAAGGGGTCTATTTACAAGGGGGAACTACGAGCAGTACTTC.

V and J are TRBV28 and TRBJ1-2, with a weak D call TRBD1 (6 bases). The CDR3 totals 12 residues. Germline loops: CDR1 MDHEN, CDR2 SYDVKM. The germline V and J ends were trimmed by 3 bases and 5 bases, with 7 bases remaining between them. CDR3 amino acids: CASSFRGYGYTF. The DNA for the CDR3 is TGTGCCAGCAGTTTCAGGGGATATGGCTACACCTTC.

The table lists this clone with a count of one. This chain uses TRBV6-1 with TRBJ2-7; 9 bases are a match to TRBD1. Germline trimming cut 2 bases from V and 1 base from J; bases unmatched to any gene: 6. Germline loops: CDR1 MNHNS, CDR2 SASEGT. This CDR3 has 16 residues. The CDR3 region is CASSELQDRGSYEQYF. As DNA, the CDR3 is TGTGCCAGCAGTGAACTACAGGACAGGGGATCCTACGAGCAGTACTTC.

This clone was seen a few times. The V gene is TRBV7-2, the J gene TRBJ1-4; 9 bases fit TRBD1. The junction had 4 bases not matched to a gene; V was cut back by 5 bases and J by 6 bases. Per the germline V gene, CDR1 is SGHTA and CDR2 is FQGNSA. The CDR3 length is 14 residues. The CDR3 spells CASSPWTGDEKLFF. The CDR3 DNA sequence: TGTGCCAGCAGCCCCTGGACAGGGGATGAAAAACTGTTTTTT.

The chain carries TRBV18 and TRBJ1-6, with D hard to call. Germline lookup yields CDR1 KGHSH and CDR2 LQKENI. Trimming removed 2 bases from V and 8 bases from J, with 10 bases in between. The CDR3 loop spans 14 amino acids. CDR3 sequence (DNA): TGTGCCAGCTCACCAGCCCCGAAGGATTCACCCCTCCACTTT. Its protein product is CASSPAPKDSPLHF.

The CDR3 reads CASSPQSNTEAFF. The CDR3 DNA sequence: TGTGCCAGCTCACCACAGAGCAACACTGAAGCTTTCTTT. The J gene is TRBJ1-1, the V gene TRBV18; the D is unclear. CDR3 length equals 13 residues. The V end was cut by 1 base, the J end by 2 bases, with 5 bases between. Per the germline V gene, CDR1 is KGHSH and CDR2 is LQKENI.

This clone was detected only once. The V gene is TRBV7-9, the J gene TRBJ2-1; 8 nucleotides line up with TRBD2. Germline CDR1 is SEHNR and CDR2 is FQNEAQ (reference sequence). With V trimmed by 0 bases and J by 4 bases, 8 bases remained unmatched. This CDR3 has 17 amino acids. CDR3 DNA sequence: TGTGCCAGCAGCTTAGCTTTCCTCACTAGCGGTTACAATGAGCAGTTCTTC. It yields the protein CASSLAFLTSGYNEQFF.

This rearrangement joins TRBV5-1 to TRBJ1-2; TRBD1 aligns across 8 bases. The CDR3 has 16 amino acids. Germline V gene data show CDR1 as SGHRS and CDR2 as YFSETQ. The V gene end was trimmed by 4 bases and the J gene end by 4 bases; junction bases not matched to a gene: 12. The DNA for the CDR3 is TGCGCCAGCAGCCTAACACCACCCGGACAGGGCTATGGCTACACCTTC. This gives the protein CASSLTPPGQGYGYTF.